The 18 T cell receptor beta chains below all came from one sample that was sequenced in a study of blood T cell repertoires in COVID-19. Some clones are missing from TCRdb's copy, which holds only in-frame ones; the method was immunoSEQ multiplex PCR. The sample contains approximately 350,000 clones, under 95% of which appear only once. Sequenced sample: peripheral blood. These receptors originate from a woman under 30 who had recovered from COVID-19.

This chain connects TRBV4-3 to TRBJ2-3; 10 bases map to TRBD2. Per germline, CDR1 LGHNA and CDR2 YSLEER. V shed 1 base and J 4 bases; nucleotides not matched to a gene: 5. This CDR3 contains 16 residues. The CDR3: CASSQVRLAGADTQYF. The DNA for the CDR3 is TGCGCCAGCAGCCAAGTCCGGCTAGCGGGAGCAGATACGCAGTATTTT.

This clone was detected only once. The chain joins TRBV11-2 to TRBJ1-6; D gene uncertain. This CDR3 has 15 amino acids. Germline V gives CDR1 SGHAT, CDR2 FQNNGV. The V end was cut by 5 bases, the J end by 6 bases, with 14 bases between. The CDR3 here is CASSSDGLRNSPLHF. The CDR3 nucleotides are TGTGCCAGCAGCAGTGACGGACTTCGTAATTCACCCCTCCACTTT.

This sequence joins TRBV24-1 and TRBJ2-3, with D unclear. The germline V gene encodes CDR1 KGHDR and CDR2 SFDVKD. CDR3 size: 14 residues. The ends were cut back, 5 bases at V and 0 bases at J, with 8 bases in the middle. The CDR3 DNA reads as TGTGCCACCAGTGCTTCCAGGAGCACAGATACGCAGTATTTT. Translated, it gives CATSASRSTDTQYF.

V and J are TRBV7-2 and TRBJ2-3; the match to TRBD2 covers 11 bases. With 5 bases clipped from V and 2 bases from J, the junction kept 12 bases outside the gene matches. This CDR3 has 18 residues. Germline V CDR1 and CDR2: SGHTA, FQGNSA. DNA for the CDR3: TGTGCCAGCAGCATCACTAGCGGGAGTTACGAAATCACAGATACGCAGTATTTT. Translating it yields CASSITSGSYEITDTQYF.

This chain connects TRBV28 to TRBJ2-7; 8 bases are a match to TRBD1. This CDR3 comprises 12 residues. Per the germline V gene, CDR1 is MDHEN and CDR2 is SYDVKM. V dropped 10 bases and J dropped 3; count of bases not matched to a gene: 5. CDR3 DNA sequence: TGTGCCACCGGGACAGGAAACTACGAGCAGTACGTC. Translated, it gives CATGTGNYEQYV.

The chain links TRBV3-1 (or the pseudogene TRBV3-2) to TRBJ1-4, with 8 bases matching TRBD1. J lost 1 base, V lost 1 base, and 2 bases had no gene match. CDR3 length: 16 amino acids. Germline V lookup: CDR1 LGHDT, CDR2 YNNKEL (reference sequence). The CDR3 DNA follows: TGTGCCAGCAGCCAAGGACAGGGGATAACTAATGAAAAACTGTTTTTT. Translated: CASSQGQGITNEKLFF.

The chain has TRBV30 and TRBJ2-7; 9 bases fit TRBD2. CDR3 length: 15 residues. Germline CDR1 reads GTSNPN; CDR2 reads SVGIG (reference sequence). Trimming removed 5 bases from V and 5 bases from J; junction bases left unmatched: 13. The CDR3 DNA sequence: TGTGCCTGGGGTCATGGGCTAGCGGGAATTAACGAGCAGTACGTC. As protein: CAWGHGLAGINEQYV.

V and J are TRBV7-2 and TRBJ2-5; 10 bases fit TRBD1. Germline CDR1 is SGHTA and CDR2 is FQGNSA. The CDR3 extends over 14 amino acids. V gave up 0 bases and J gave up 7 bases; unmatched junction bases: 2. DNA of the CDR3: TGTGCCAGCAGCTTAGCGGGGACAGGGGTGACCCAGTACTTC. Its protein is CASSLAGTGVTQYF.

This chain links TRBV3-1 (or the pseudogene TRBV3-2) with TRBJ1-2; possibly TRBD1 for D (5 bases). The germline V gene has CDR1 LGHDT and CDR2 YNNKEL (reference sequence). Deletions cut 4 bases from V and 8 bases from J, with 11 bases between. The CDR3 consists of 12 residues. The CDR3 DNA sequence: TGTGCCAGCAGCCGACCAGGGTGGGGCTACACCTTC. This translates into CASSRPGWGYTF.

The CDR3 DNA follows: TGTGCCAGCAGTCCCCGGGAGGGGGCTTACGAGCAGTACGTC. Its translation is CASSPREGAYEQYV. This chain uses TRBV27 with TRBJ2-7; D is possibly TRBD2 (8 bases). The V gene lost 5 bases and the J gene lost 4 bases, with 15 bases spanning the gap. Germline CDR1 is MNHEY and CDR2 is SMNVEV (reference sequence). The CDR3 runs to 14 residues.

This clone was counted a few times. The chain carries TRBV15 and TRBJ1-4; 7 nucleotides align to TRBD1. V shed 3 bases, J shed 4 bases, and the junction held 8 bases outside the gene matches. Germline CDR1 LNHNV, CDR2 YYDKDF (reference sequence). This CDR3 is built from 16 residues. CDR3 DNA sequence: TGTGCCACCAGCAGGGGTTCCGGGACAGATAATGAAAAACTGTTTTTT. Its protein is CATSRGSGTDNEKLFF.

For the CDR3, the DNA is TGTGCCACCAGGGGTAATTACCGGGGGGAGACCCAGTACTTC. Residues: CATRGNYRGETQYF. The chain has TRBV24-1 and TRBJ2-5; D might be TRBD2 (6 bases). The germline V gene has CDR1 KGHDR and CDR2 SFDVKD. V lost 7 bases and J lost 5, with 16 bases in between. The CDR3 contains 14 residues.

V gene TRBV5-4 combines with J gene TRBJ2-1; D unclear. V gave up 0 bases and J gave up 9 bases, with 10 bases separating them. The CDR3 spans 13 residues. Germline CDR1 and CDR2: SGHNT and YYREEE (reference sequence). CDR3 in amino acids: CASSLVPVAEQFF. DNA of the CDR3: TGTGCCAGCAGCTTGGTCCCAGTGGCTGAGCAGTTCTTC.

V usage is TRBV18 and J usage is TRBJ2-1, with D possibly being TRBD2 (5 bases). The germline V gene encodes CDR1 KGHSH and CDR2 LQKENI. V shed 0 bases and J shed 5 bases, with 14 bases lying between them. This CDR3 comprises 16 residues. The CDR3 sequence is CASSPPSPHGNNEQFF. CDR3 nucleotides: TGTGCCAGCTCACCACCGTCCCCACACGGGAACAATGAGCAGTTCTTC. Full variable domain (rest looked up from reference TRBV18 and TRBJ2-1): NAGVMQNPRHLVRRRGQEARLRCSPMKGHSHVYWYRQLPEEGLKFMVYLQKENIIDESGMPKERFSAEFPKEGPSILRIQQVVRGDSAAYFCASSPPSPHGNNEQFFGPGTRLTVL.

V usage is TRBV6-5 and J usage is TRBJ2-3; TRBD1 might be the D (5 bases). The V end lost 4 bases, the J end lost 4 bases, and 12 bases lay between the germline ends. The CDR3 sequence is 14 residues long. Germline V CDR1 and CDR2: MNHEY, SVGAGI. CDR3 nucleotide sequence: TGTGCCAGCAGTTGGGGCAAAGGGGCAGATACGCAGTATTTT. The encoded protein is CASSWGKGADTQYF.

The chain combines TRBV18 with TRBJ2-1; 11 bases agree with TRBD2. V gave up 2 bases and J gave up 5 bases; unmatched junction bases: 8. This CDR3 spans 17 amino acids. The V gene's germline CDR1 is KGHSH and CDR2 LQKENI. CDR3 residues: CASSPGLGTSGNNEQFF. CDR3 DNA: TGTGCCAGCTCACCAGGCCTAGGGACTAGCGGAAACAATGAGCAGTTCTTC.

The V and J genes are TRBV5-4 and TRBJ1-3; 9 nucleotides match TRBD1. The germline CDR1 and CDR2 sequences are SGHNT and YYREEE (reference sequence). The CDR3 covers 15 residues. V lost 5 bases and J lost 4; bases outside the gene matches: 7. CDR3 sequence reads: CASRTAGTGGNTIYF. In DNA form, the CDR3 reads TGTGCCAGCAGGACGGCCGGGACAGGGGGAAACACCATATATTTT.

The chain joins TRBV7-2 to TRBJ1-6; 9 nucleotides align to TRBD1. This CDR3 comprises 15 residues. Germline lookup yields CDR1 SGHTA and CDR2 FQGNSA. Trimming took 5 bases from V and 9 from J; bases not matched to a gene: 8. The CDR3 sequence is CASSHRTGDGSPLHF. CDR3 DNA sequence: TGTGCCAGCAGCCACAGGACAGGGGACGGTTCACCCCTCCACTTT.